This is a list of T cell receptor beta chains from one sample in a study of CD8 T cells in Susac syndrome. Each CDR3 protein gets one entry after TCRdb re-called the immunoSEQ multiplex PCR reads with MiXCR. The sample yields some 400,000 distinct CDR3 sequences, 75% to 90% seen once. The sequenced material came from CD8+ T cells from PBMCs. The receptor source for this set is a human donor with multiple sclerosis. CDR3s include the opening cysteine and the closing phenylalanine or tryptophan. The D gene is left open where the match is weak. The size entry is marked missing in some rows and otherwise reads once, few, many or a size class.

j_call: TRBJ2-7
clone_size: once
d_call: TRBD2
v_call: TRBV27
cdr3_aa: CASSFAAGAREQYF
cdr3_nt: TGTGCCAGCAGTTTTGCAGCGGGAGCCCGCGAGCAGTACTTC

j_call: TRBJ2-1
clone_size: -
d_call: -
v_call: TRBV27
cdr3_aa: CASSIDSYNEQFF
cdr3_nt: TGTGCCAGCAGTATAGACAGTTACAATGAGCAGTTCTTC

j_call: TRBJ2-1
clone_size: -
d_call: -
v_call: TRBV27
cdr3_aa: CASRSGTSSYNEQFF
cdr3_nt: TGTGCCAGCAGAAGCGGCACAAGCTCCTACAATGAGCAGTTCTTC

j_call: TRBJ1-1
clone_size: -
d_call: -
v_call: TRBV29-1
cdr3_aa: CSVVLGTEAFF
cdr3_nt: TGCAGCGTTGTCCTAGGGACTGAAGCTTTCTTT

j_call: TRBJ1-5
clone_size: -
d_call: TRBD1
v_call: TRBV27
cdr3_aa: CASSLGTADQPQHF
cdr3_nt: TGTGCCAGCAGTCTTGGGACAGCTGATCAGCCCCAGCATTTT

j_call: TRBJ1-1
clone_size: -
d_call: -
v_call: TRBV5-1
cdr3_aa: CASSLDPPTGTNTEAFF
cdr3_nt: TGCGCCAGCAGCTTGGACCCTCCTACAGGCACCAACACTGAAGCTTTCTTT

j_call: TRBJ1-1
clone_size: once
d_call: -
v_call: TRBV9
cdr3_aa: CASSVLTGAVTEAFF
cdr3_nt: TGTGCCAGCAGCGTTCTTACGGGGGCAGTCACTGAAGCTTTCTTT

j_call: TRBJ1-4
clone_size: -
d_call: -
v_call: TRBV30
cdr3_aa: CAWSLYSGNEKLFF
cdr3_nt: TGTGCCTGGAGTCTCTACTCGGGGAATGAAAAACTGTTTTTT

j_call: TRBJ2-5
clone_size: -
d_call: TRBD1
v_call: TRBV12-5
cdr3_aa: CASGPFDRGQETQYF
cdr3_nt: TGTGCTAGTGGCCCCTTCGACAGGGGGCAAGAGACCCAGTACTTC

j_call: TRBJ2-3
clone_size: -
d_call: -
v_call: TRBV6-5
cdr3_aa: CASSYSTLLPTKGTQYF
cdr3_nt: TGTGCCAGCAGTTACTCGACCCTCCTCCCCACCAAGGGGACGCAGTATTTT

j_call: TRBJ1-2
clone_size: -
d_call: -
v_call: TRBV27
cdr3_aa: CASSFVTGSGYTF
cdr3_nt: TGTGCCAGCAGTTTCGTGACAGGTTCAGGCTACACCTTC

j_call: TRBJ1-4
clone_size: -
d_call: TRBD1
v_call: TRBV12-3/TRBV12-4
cdr3_aa: CASRSTGVNEKLFF
cdr3_nt: TGTGCCAGCAGGTCGACAGGGGTCAATGAAAAACTGTTTTTT

j_call: TRBJ2-5
clone_size: few
d_call: TRBD1
v_call: TRBV5-1
cdr3_aa: CASSKDRGGRETQYF
cdr3_nt: TGCGCCAGCAGCAAGGACAGGGGGGGTCGGGAGACCCAGTACTTC

j_call: TRBJ2-1
clone_size: -
d_call: TRBD2
v_call: TRBV4-1
cdr3_aa: CASSPILSGRANEQFF
cdr3_nt: TGCGCCAGCAGCCCCATCCTTAGCGGGAGGGCCAATGAGCAGTTCTTC

j_call: TRBJ1-3
clone_size: few
d_call: -
v_call: TRBV27
cdr3_aa: CASSPGLGNTIYF
cdr3_nt: TGTGCCAGCAGTCCGGGACTTGGAAACACCATATATTTT

j_call: TRBJ2-7
clone_size: -
d_call: TRBD2
v_call: TRBV5-1
cdr3_aa: CASSFGGSRGDEQYF
cdr3_nt: TGCGCCAGCAGCTTCGGGGGGTCCCGGGGAGACGAGCAGTACTTC

j_call: TRBJ1-6
clone_size: once
d_call: -
v_call: TRBV27
cdr3_aa: CASGGMGAGAILNSPLHF
cdr3_nt: TGTGCCAGCGGGGGTATGGGGGCAGGGGCCATCCTCAATTCACCCCTCCACTTT

j_call: TRBJ1-4
clone_size: once
d_call: TRBD1
v_call: TRBV28
cdr3_aa: CASSHTSGQGDTNEKLFF
cdr3_nt: TGTGCCAGCAGCCATACCTCCGGACAGGGCGATACTAATGAAAAACTGTTTTTT